The 23 T cell receptor beta chains below were found in one sample sequenced in a study of cytomegalovirus exposure and HLA in healthy donors (dated 2017 in TCRdb). Library preparation used the immunoSEQ multiplex PCR assay. A mixture of 60 forward primers for TCR Vbeta segments and 13 reverse primers for TCR Jbeta segments was used in the multiplex PCR. What TCRdb holds here is the immuneACCESS table cut down to in-frame rearrangements. Part of the clones is not present; checked against another copy, under half of the missing clones reflect an unresolved V gene, and the others are unexplained. Across this sample there are some 84,000 clones, with 63% seen only once. Over 12% of the sample is taken by the ten largest. The sequencing input was PBMCs. The origin of the receptors is a woman aged 40 to 55 in good health and CMV-seropositive.

The chain couples TRBV28 to TRBJ2-7, with TRBD2 identical over 10 bases. CDR3 size: 14 residues. Germline values: CDR1 MDHEN, CDR2 SYDVKM. V was clipped by 5 bases and J by 3 bases; unmatched bases: 4. The CDR3 reads CASSTSGIFYEQYF. DNA for the CDR3: TGTGCCAGCAGTACTAGCGGGATTTTCTACGAGCAGTACTTC. The variable domain in full, completed from reference TRBV28 and TRBJ2-7, reads DVKVTQSSRYLVKRTGEKVFLECVQDMDHENMFWYRQDPGLGLRLIYFSYDVKMKEKGDIPEGYSVSREKKERFSLILESASTNQTSMYLCASSTSGIFYEQYFGPGTRLTVT.

This chain connects TRBV28 to TRBJ2-7, with TRBD2 matching 13 bases. The CDR3 extends over 16 amino acids. Germline lookup yields CDR1 MDHEN and CDR2 SYDVKM. J lost 4 bases, V lost 5 bases, and 8 bases had no gene match. The CDR3 sequence is CASSPPGTSGIYEQYF. The DNA of the CDR3 is TGTGCCAGCAGTCCGCCCGGGACTAGCGGGATATACGAGCAGTACTTC. The full variable domain, completed using reference TRBV28 and TRBJ2-7, is DVKVTQSSRYLVKRTGEKVFLECVQDMDHENMFWYRQDPGLGLRLIYFSYDVKMKEKGDIPEGYSVSREKKERFSLILESASTNQTSMYLCASSPPGTSGIYEQYFGPGTRLTVT.

This clone was counted once. J is TRBJ2-7 and V is TRBV2; 10 bases map to TRBD1. V was clipped by 7 bases and J by 5 bases; unmatched bases: 8. This CDR3 contains 14 residues. Germline loops: CDR1 SNHLY, CDR2 FYNNEI. The CDR3 DNA reads as TGTGCCAGCATCGGGACAGGGGTTATCAACGAGCAGTACTTC. It codes for CASIGTGVINEQYF.

The V and J genes are TRBV28 and TRBJ1-5, with 7 bases lining up with TRBD1. The junction had 9 bases not matched to a gene; V was cut back by 6 bases and J by 4 bases. Looked up from germline, CDR1 is MDHEN and CDR2 is SYDVKM. The CDR3 is 15 residues long. This CDR3 reads CASSLADRVNQPQHF. The CDR3 coding sequence is TGTGCCAGCAGCCTAGCCGACAGGGTGAATCAGCCCCAGCATTTT.

This chain uses TRBV15 with TRBJ1-2, with a weak D call TRBD1 (6 bases). The germline V and J ends were trimmed by 0 bases and 10 bases, with 12 bases remaining between them. CDR1 is LNHNV and CDR2 is YYDKDF in the germline V gene (reference sequence). The CDR3 loop spans 13 amino acids. The DNA for the CDR3 is TGTGCCACCAGCAGAGATCCGGACAGTCTCTACACCTTC. Residues: CATSRDPDSLYTF.

The chain joins TRBV28 to TRBJ1-5, with D perhaps matching TRBD1 (6 bases). V gave up 10 bases and J gave up 5 bases, with 21 bases separating them. The length of the CDR3 is 15 residues. In germline, CDR1 is MDHEN, CDR2 SYDVKM. CDR3 nucleotide sequence: TGTGCCACTCACCGAGGACAAAGGGGGTATCAGCCCCAGCATTTT. Its protein product is CATHRGQRGYQPQHF.

This clone was seen only a few times. The V gene is TRBV10-3, the J gene TRBJ1-5; TRBD1 aligns across 7 bases. Germline V gives CDR1 ENHRY, CDR2 SYGVKD. The CDR3 spans 16 residues. J was trimmed by 1 base and V by 3 bases; bases with no gene match: 6. CDR3 sequence reads: CAISEGQAGSNQPQHF. The CDR3 DNA reads TGTGCCATCAGTGAAGGACAGGCTGGCAGCAATCAGCCCCAGCATTTT.

This sequence joins TRBV7-3 and TRBJ2-5, with D possibly matching TRBD1 (5 bases). Looked up from germline, CDR1 is SGHTA and CDR2 is FQGTGA. The CDR3 is 13 amino acids. The V gene lost 3 bases and the J gene lost 4 bases, with 9 bases spanning the gap. The CDR3 coding sequence is TGTGCCAGCAGCTTGACAGACGCAGAGACCCAGTACTTC. Residues: CASSLTDAETQYF.

The chain joins TRBV7-8 to TRBJ2-1, with D possibly matching TRBD2 (6 bases). The CDR3 extends over 15 amino acids. Germline CDR1 SGHVS, CDR2 FQNEAQ. Trimming took off 5 bases at V and 3 bases at J, with 14 bases between the two ends. This CDR3 is CASSGRGSSYNEQFF. The DNA of the CDR3 is TGTGCCAGCAGCGGGCGGGGCAGTAGCTACAATGAGCAGTTCTTC.

This clone occurred a few times. The chain combines TRBV7-8 with TRBJ1-5; D gene uncertain. V gave up 3 bases and J gave up 5 bases, with 8 bases separating them. The length of the CDR3 is 13 residues. Germline lookup yields CDR1 SGHVS and CDR2 FQNEAQ. CDR3 DNA: TGTGCCAGCAGCTTCAGTCAGGATCAGCCCCAGCATTTT. Translation gives CASSFSQDQPQHF.

In its sample, this clone was seen a few times. This chain uses TRBV5-4 with TRBJ1-1; 8 nucleotides agree with TRBD1. CDR1 SGHNT and CDR2 YYREEE come from the germline V gene (reference sequence). CDR3 length: 13 amino acids. The ends lost 9 bases at V and 1 base at J; junction bases unmatched: 5. The CDR3 bases are TGTGCCACGACGGACAGGGCGAACACTGAAGCTTTCTTT. This sequence encodes CATTDRANTEAFF.

The chain joins TRBV5-1 to TRBJ2-1; 7 bases map to TRBD2. The germline V gene encodes CDR1 SGHRS and CDR2 YFSETQ. Trimming took 0 bases from V and 16 from J; bases not matched to a gene: 13. The CDR3 is made up of 14 amino acids. CDR3 bases: TGCGCCAGCAGCTTGGCCTTTCCGGGAGGAGTTTGTTTCTTC. Translation gives CASSLAFPGGVCFF. Together with reference TRBV5-1 and TRBJ2-1, the CDR3 gives the full variable domain: KAGVTQTPRYLIKTRGQQVTLSCSPISGHRSVSWYQQTPGQGLQFLFEYFSETQRNKGNFPGRFSGRQFSNSRSEMNVSTLELGDSALYLCASSLAFPGGVCFFGPGTRLTVL.

This chain links TRBV30 with TRBJ2-1, with TRBD2 matching over 15 bases. CDR1 GTSNPN and CDR2 SVGIG come from the germline V gene (reference sequence). V trimming: 2 bases; J trimming: 15 bases; junction bases outside the gene matches: 8. The CDR3 length is 14 residues. The CDR3 spells CAWSQLGLAGGRFF. Written as DNA, the CDR3 is TGTGCCTGGAGTCAACTCGGACTAGCGGGAGGGCGGTTCTTC.

The chain couples TRBV5-6 to TRBJ2-1, with no clear D. The CDR3 covers 13 residues. Per germline, CDR1 SGHDT and CDR2 YYEEEE. Trimming removed 2 bases from V and 7 bases from J, with 10 bases in between. The CDR3 nucleotides read TGTGCCAGCAGCTTTGGCCGCTTGAATGAGCAGTTCTTC. Protein: CASSFGRLNEQFF.

The chain employs TRBV23-1 and TRBJ1-4, with D possibly TRBD1 on 5 matching bases. TRBV23-1 carries the ORF label, with uncertain function. Trimming pared 0 bases from V and 2 bases from J, leaving 7 bases between. The CDR3 consists of 15 residues. The CDR3 DNA reads TGCGCCAGCAGTCAATCGTGGGGCACTAATGAAAAACTGTTTTTT. Protein product: CASSQSWGTNEKLFF.

The gene calls are TRBV27 and TRBJ2-1; TRBD2 might be the D (6 bases). Trimming shortened V by 3 bases and J by 3 bases, and 12 bases separated the two germline ends. The CDR3 has 15 amino acids. In germline, CDR1 is MNHEY, CDR2 SMNVEV (reference sequence). The CDR3 sequence: CASSLEGLYYNEQFF. The CDR3 nucleotides are TGTGCCAGCAGTTTGGAAGGACTATACTACAATGAGCAGTTCTTC.

This clone has more than one count but fewer than ten. The gene calls are TRBV5-1 and TRBJ2-7, with D unclear. The CDR3 runs to 13 residues. The V end lost 7 bases, the J end lost 1 base, and 12 bases lay between the germline ends. Germline CDR1 is SGHRS and CDR2 is YFSETQ. The CDR3 spells CASRRSVSYEQYF. CDR3 sequence (DNA): TGCGCCAGCCGGAGAAGCGTATCCTACGAGCAGTACTTC.

A few counts support this clone. The rearrangement joins TRBV4-3 to TRBJ2-7; 7 bases map to TRBD1. The length of the CDR3 is 13 residues. V trimming: 5 bases; J trimming: 6 bases; junction bases outside the gene matches: 7. From germline, CDR1 is LGHNA and CDR2 YSLEER. DNA for the CDR3: TGCGCCAGCAGCTTCAACAGGGGAACCGAGCAGTACTTC. The encoded protein is CASSFNRGTEQYF.

The CDR3 sequence: CASTFETNSYNEQFF. CDR3 coding DNA: TGTGCCAGCACCTTTGAGACTAACTCCTACAATGAGCAGTTCTTC. The J gene is TRBJ2-1, the V gene TRBV5-6, with D maybe TRBD2 (5 bases). The CDR3 is made up of 15 amino acids. From germline, CDR1 is SGHDT and CDR2 YYEEEE. Trimming took 6 bases from V and 0 from J, leaving 13 bases between them. The full variable domain, rest sourced from reference TRBV5-6 and TRBJ2-1, is DAGVTQSPTHLIKTRGQQVTLRCSPKSGHDTVSWYQQALGQGPQFIFQYYEEEERQRGNFPDRFSGHQFPNYSSELNVNALLLGDSALYLCASTFETNSYNEQFFGPGTRLTVL.

This chain joins TRBV18 and TRBJ2-1; D gene unclear. This CDR3 has 14 residues. Germline loops: CDR1 KGHSH, CDR2 LQKENI. Trimming removed 0 bases at V and 5 bases at J, with 8 bases between. As DNA, the CDR3 is TGTGCCAGCTCACCACCTGCGAGCAACAATGAGCAGTTCTTC. Residues: CASSPPASNNEQFF. Supplemented by reference TRBV18 and TRBJ2-1, the full variable domain reads NAGVMQNPRHLVRRRGQEARLRCSPMKGHSHVYWYRQLPEEGLKFMVYLQKENIIDESGMPKERFSAEFPKEGPSILRIQQVVRGDSAAYFCASSPPASNNEQFFGPGTRLTVL.

V and J are TRBV10-3 and TRBJ2-7, with 8 bases lining up with TRBD1. Germline CDR1 is ENHRY and CDR2 is SYGVKD. With V trimmed by 3 bases and J by 5 bases, 6 bases remained unmatched. This CDR3 comprises 14 residues. In DNA, the CDR3 is TGTGCCATCAGTGAATTTCAACAGGGGGACGAGCAGTACTTC. Protein: CAISEFQQGDEQYF.

V gene TRBV7-9 combines with J gene TRBJ1-1; D gene unclear. The V and J ends lost 4 bases and 3 bases respectively, with 15 bases between them. This CDR3 is built from 15 residues. Germline values: CDR1 SEHNR, CDR2 FQNEAQ (reference sequence). The CDR3 protein is CASSSSLGGHTEAFF. CDR3 bases: TGTGCCAGCAGCTCTAGTCTGGGAGGGCACACTGAAGCTTTCTTT.

The CDR3 DNA is TGTGCCAGTAGTATCTTGGCGGGAGGGAGTCAAGATACGCAGTATTTT. The encoded protein is CASSILAGGSQDTQYF. The V and J genes are TRBV19 and TRBJ2-3, with 9 nucleotides matching TRBD2. This CDR3 contains 16 residues. The germline CDR1 and CDR2 sequences are LNHDA and SQIVND (reference sequence). J was trimmed by 5 bases and V by 3 bases; bases with no gene match: 9. Using reference TRBV19 and TRBJ2-3 for the parts outside the CDR3, the full variable domain is DGGITQSPKYLFRKEGQNVTLSCEQNLNHDAMYWYRQDPGQGLRLIYYSQIVNDFQKGDIAEGYSVSREKKESFPLTVTSAQKNPTAFYLCASSILAGGSQDTQYFGPGTRLTVL.